The 32 T cell receptor beta chains given below trace back to one sample, sequenced in a study of T cell responses to AZD1222 COVID-19 vaccine. The protocol was immunoSEQ multiplex PCR, while the TCRdb copy is restricted to in-frame clones and leaves out a portion. The data show tens of thousands of clones, approximately 90% seen once. The source material was peripheral blood, sampled 28 days after the second dose of the MenACWY control vaccine. The origin of the receptors is an adult who received the MenACWY meningococcal vaccine as a control.

The table lists this clone with a count of one. The rearrangement links TRBV30 to TRBJ1-1, with 9 bases matching TRBD1. Germline CDR1 reads GTSNPN; CDR2 reads SVGIG (reference sequence). V gave up 1 base and J gave up 5 bases; unmatched junction bases: 8. The CDR3 runs 15 residues. This chain's CDR3 is CAWSGTGEGATEAFF. The CDR3, as DNA: TGTGCCTGGAGTGGGACAGGGGAGGGAGCAACTGAAGCTTTCTTT.

The J gene is TRBJ2-5, the V gene TRBV6-5; D gene uncertain. V was trimmed by 6 bases and J by 5 bases, leaving 10 bases between them. Germline V gene sequence: CDR1 MNHEY, CDR2 SVGAGI. CDR3 size: 12 residues. This CDR3 is CASRSSGETQYF. Written as DNA, the CDR3 is TGTGCCAGCAGGAGCTCTGGGGAGACCCAGTACTTC.

CDR3 in amino acids: CASSLSTGTSGVGELFF. CDR3 DNA sequence: TGTGCCAGCAGTTTATCCACCGGGACTAGCGGGGTCGGGGAGCTGTTTTTT. This chain joins TRBV27 and TRBJ2-2, with 13 positions matching TRBD2. CDR3 length: 17 amino acids. Trimming removed 0 bases from V and 7 bases from J; junction bases left unmatched: 5. Germline V gives CDR1 MNHEY, CDR2 SMNVEV (reference sequence).

The chain recombines TRBV12-2 with TRBJ1-5. TRBV12-2 is annotated as a pseudogene. The CDR3 contains 16 residues. The CDR3 nucleotides read TGTGCAAGTCGCCCGCATCGGGAATTTAGCAATCAGCCCCAGCATTTT. Its protein is CASRPHREFSNQPQHF.

The J gene is TRBJ2-2, the V gene TRBV9; D uncertain. This CDR3 contains 17 residues. Between the trimmed V and J ends, which lost 0 bases and 6 bases, there was a span of 18 bases. Germline V CDR1 and CDR2: SGDLS, YYNGEE. The CDR3 DNA is TGTGCCAGCAGCGTAGCTCCCCTCCCGGGTTCGGCCGGGGAGCTGTTTTTT. Translated: CASSVAPLPGSAGELFF.

The chain employs TRBV19 and TRBJ1-5; D is uncertain. This CDR3 comprises 12 residues. Germline V gene sequence: CDR1 LNHDA, CDR2 SQIVND (reference sequence). Trimming removed 1 base from V and 7 bases from J, with 5 bases in between. The CDR3 DNA is TGTGCCAGTAGTATAGCTGGGCAGCCCCAGCATTTT. Protein: CASSIAGQPQHF. The entire variable domain, with the rest obtained from reference TRBV19 and TRBJ1-5, is as follows: DGGITQSPKYLFRKEGQNVTLSCEQNLNHDAMYWYRQDPGQGLRLIYYSQIVNDFQKGDIAEGYSVSREKKESFPLTVTSAQKNPTAFYLCASSIAGQPQHFGDGTRLSIL.

This chain joins TRBV19 and TRBJ1-4; a possible D gene is TRBD1 (5 bases). The CDR3 extends over 15 amino acids. Trimming left V 2 bases short and J 5 bases short, with 12 bases between. The germline CDR1 and CDR2 sequences are LNHDA and SQIVND (reference sequence). In nucleotides, the CDR3 is TGTGCCAGTAGTATACCGGGACGGGGGAATGAAAAACTGTTTTTT. The encoded protein is CASSIPGRGNEKLFF. Full variable domain (outside the CDR3, taken from reference TRBV19 and TRBJ1-4): DGGITQSPKYLFRKEGQNVTLSCEQNLNHDAMYWYRQDPGQGLRLIYYSQIVNDFQKGDIAEGYSVSREKKESFPLTVTSAQKNPTAFYLCASSIPGRGNEKLFFGSGTQLSVL.

The J gene is TRBJ1-2, the V gene TRBV13, with D hard to call. Germline values: CDR1 PRHDT, CDR2 FYEKMQ (reference sequence). This CDR3 region has 15 residues. V was cut by 5 bases and J by 8 bases, with 21 bases left in between. CDR3 nucleotide sequence: TGTGCCAGCAGCCCGGGCGGTCCGAACCATGGGGGCTACACCTTC. Protein product: CASSPGGPNHGGYTF.

The chain joins TRBV6-5 to TRBJ1-1; possible D gene TRBD1, 5 bases. V was shortened by 6 bases and J by 5 bases, with 13 bases between the two germline ends. Germline CDR1 MNHEY, CDR2 SVGAGI. CDR3 length equals 13 residues. CDR3 loop: CASRLIQGTEAFF. CDR3 in DNA: TGTGCCAGCAGGCTAATCCAGGGAACTGAAGCTTTCTTT.

The chain uses TRBV5-1 and TRBJ2-7, with 7 bases lining up with TRBD2. This CDR3 spans 18 amino acids. Germline assignment: CDR1 SGHRS and CDR2 YFSETQ. V was pared by 4 bases and J by 0 bases, with 16 bases of the junction left unmatched. The CDR3 protein is CASSPGASGTHISYEQYF. The CDR3 coding sequence is TGCGCCAGCAGCCCTGGCGCCAGCGGGACTCATATCTCCTACGAGCAGTACTTC.

The rearrangement joins TRBV12-3 or TRBV12-4 to TRBJ2-5; D uncertain. The CDR3 is 11 amino acids. V lost 4 bases, J lost 4 bases, and 4 bases lay in between. CDR3 bases: TGTGCCAGCAGTTCGGGAGAGACCCAGTACTTC. Residues: CASSSGETQYF.

J is TRBJ2-5 and V is TRBV3-1 (or the pseudogene TRBV3-2), with TRBD2 as a possible D gene (6 bases). CDR1 and CDR2 (germline): LGHDT, YNNKEL (reference sequence). The V and J ends lost 0 bases and 6 bases respectively, with 11 bases between them. CDR3 size: 14 residues. For the CDR3, the DNA is TGTGCCAGCAGCCAAGATACTAGCACGAAGACCCAGTACTTC. Translation: CASSQDTSTKTQYF.

The J gene is TRBJ1-6, the V gene TRBV5-6, with 8 bases aligning to TRBD1. CDR3 length: 15 amino acids. Germline CDR1 is SGHDT and CDR2 is YYEEEE. The ends lost 0 bases at V and 6 bases at J; junction bases unmatched: 2. CDR3: CASSLGQGANSPLHF. CDR3 DNA: TGTGCCAGCAGCTTGGGGCAGGGGGCTAATTCACCCCTCCACTTT.

The V and J genes are TRBV11-3 and TRBJ1-1, with 8 bases that match TRBD1. The CDR3 has 15 amino acids. V lost 5 bases, J lost 1 base, and 6 bases stayed unmatched. Germline CDR1 SGHNT, CDR2 YENEEA. The CDR3 region is CASSPNGQGNTEAFF. The CDR3 DNA reads TGTGCCAGCAGCCCTAACGGACAGGGGAACACTGAAGCTTTCTTT.

This clone was detected once. The chain is built from TRBV5-6 and TRBJ2-1, with TRBD2 matching over 12 bases. CDR1 is SGHDT and CDR2 is YYEEEE in the germline V gene. Germline trimming cut 4 bases from V and 6 bases from J; bases unmatched to any gene: 11. This CDR3 region has 17 residues. For the CDR3, the DNA is TGTGCCAGCAGCACCCCAGGACTAGCGGGACGGGGCAATGAGCAGTTCTTC. Translated, it gives CASSTPGLAGRGNEQFF. The full variable domain, completed using reference TRBV5-6 and TRBJ2-1, is DAGVTQSPTHLIKTRGQQVTLRCSPKSGHDTVSWYQQALGQGPQFIFQYYEEEERQRGNFPDRFSGHQFPNYSSELNVNALLLGDSALYLCASSTPGLAGRGNEQFFGPGTRLTVL.

DNA of the CDR3: TGTGCCAGCAGCCGAGACTCCTGGGACAGGGGCAGGGATACGCAGTATTTT. Amino acids: CASSRDSWDRGRDTQYF. This chain links TRBV6-2 or TRBV6-3 with TRBJ2-3, with 10 nucleotides matching TRBD1. In germline, CDR1 is MNHEY, CDR2 SVGEGT. The CDR3 spans 17 residues. Trimming removed 6 bases from V and 6 bases from J; junction bases left unmatched: 15.

The rearrangement joins TRBV6-5 to TRBJ2-3; possibly TRBD2 for D (7 bases). The CDR3 totals 14 residues. Germline assignment: CDR1 MNHEY and CDR2 SVGAGI. The ends were cut back, 7 bases at V and 6 bases at J, with 17 bases in the middle. Written as DNA, the CDR3 is TGTGCCAGCACCGGGGGGCTGGTAGGGGATACGCAGTATTTT. Translating it yields CASTGGLVGDTQYF.

The chain carries TRBV29-1 and TRBJ2-2; D remains unclear. The CDR3 is 14 residues long. The germline CDR1 and CDR2 sequences are SQVTM and ANQGSEA. The germline V and J ends were trimmed by 6 bases and 3 bases, with 14 bases remaining between them. The CDR3 here is CSVQPQRDTGELFF. The CDR3, as DNA: TGCAGCGTGCAACCGCAGCGAGACACCGGGGAGCTGTTTTTT.

The chain uses TRBV4-3 and TRBJ2-7, with D possibly TRBD2 on 6 matching bases. The germline V gene encodes CDR1 LGHNA and CDR2 YSLEER. The CDR3 has 14 residues. Trimming stripped 0 bases from V and 5 bases from J, with 11 bases between. CDR3 sequence reads: CASSQERGRNEQYF. The CDR3 DNA follows: TGCGCCAGCAGCCAAGAACGGGGGAGGAACGAGCAGTACTTC.

V is TRBV7-9 and J is TRBJ2-2; D uncertain. Germline V gene data show CDR1 as SEHNR and CDR2 as FQNEAQ (reference sequence). Trimming removed 5 bases at V and 3 bases at J, with 13 bases between. This CDR3 has 15 residues. CDR3 coding DNA: TGTGCCAGCAGCCCAACGGGCACGTACACCGGGGAGCTGTTTTTT. Amino acid sequence: CASSPTGTYTGELFF.

This chain links TRBV18 with TRBJ2-7; TRBD2 agrees at 8 bases. Trimming took 8 bases from V and 0 from J; bases not matched to a gene: 6. This CDR3 spans 14 amino acids. Germline V lookup: CDR1 KGHSH, CDR2 LQKENI. CDR3 sequence (DNA): TGTGCCAGCCTTAGCGGGAAGAGCTCCTACGAGCAGTACTTC. This encodes CASLSGKSSYEQYF.

The chain is built from TRBV5-6 and TRBJ2-7; 9 nucleotides agree with TRBD1. Per germline, CDR1 SGHDT and CDR2 YYEEEE. The ends lost 0 bases at V and 4 bases at J; junction bases unmatched: 5. This CDR3 is built from 15 residues. The CDR3 spells CASSLVGTGTYEQYF. In nucleotides, the CDR3 is TGTGCCAGCAGCTTGGTTGGGACAGGGACTTACGAGCAGTACTTC.

This rearrangement joins TRBV12-3 or TRBV12-4 to TRBJ1-2; maybe TRBD1 (5 bases). The V gene lost 10 bases and the J gene lost 2 bases, with 14 bases spanning the gap. This CDR3 has 13 amino acids. The CDR3 reads CATPTGENYGYTF. The CDR3 coding sequence is TGTGCCACCCCTACAGGCGAAAACTATGGCTACACCTTC.

V usage is TRBV9 and J usage is TRBJ2-7; possibly TRBD2 for D (5 bases). There are 14 residues in the CDR3. V lost 0 bases, J lost 1 base, and 8 bases lay in between. CDR1 is SGDLS, CDR2 YYNGEE, per germline. The CDR3 loop is CASSVASYSYEQYF. Written as DNA, the CDR3 is TGTGCCAGCAGCGTAGCTAGCTATTCCTACGAGCAGTACTTC.

The gene calls are TRBV5-1 and TRBJ1-6, with a tentative D call TRBD1 (5 bases). V lost 0 bases and J 6 bases, leaving 10 bases between the germline ends. In germline, CDR1 is SGHRS, CDR2 YFSETQ. This CDR3 contains 15 residues. The CDR3 reads CASSLERGGNSPLHF. The DNA of the CDR3 is TGCGCCAGCAGCTTGGAAAGGGGAGGTAATTCACCCCTCCACTTT.

The rearrangement links TRBV7-9 to TRBJ2-1, with 9 positions matching TRBD2. CDR1 and CDR2 (germline): SEHNR, FQNEAQ (reference sequence). V shed 7 bases, J shed 4 bases, and the junction held 2 bases outside the gene matches. The CDR3 length is 13 residues. The CDR3 DNA sequence: TGTGCCAGCATGGCGGGAGGGTACAATGAGCAGTTCTTC. This codes for CASMAGGYNEQFF.

This clone was observed a single time. The V call is TRBV6-2 or TRBV6-3, the J call TRBJ2-3; perhaps TRBD2 as D (5 bases). The germline V gene encodes CDR1 MNHEY and CDR2 SVGEGT. This CDR3 is 14 amino acids long. Trimming removed 5 bases at V and 2 bases at J, with 11 bases between. This CDR3 is CASSDDYPTDTQYF. The CDR3 DNA reads TGTGCCAGCAGTGACGACTACCCCACAGATACGCAGTATTTT.

V gene TRBV5-8 combines with J gene TRBJ2-6, with D perhaps assigned TRBD1 or TRBD2 (6 bases each). Germline-derived CDR1 and CDR2 are SGHTS and YDEGEE. Trimming took 3 bases from V and 0 from J, leaving 19 bases between them. The CDR3 runs to 19 residues. The CDR3 region has the DNA TGTGCCAGCAGCTCCTACCCGGGGGCTACCAACTCTGGGGCCAACGTCCTGACTTTC. Translated: CASSSYPGATNSGANVLTF.

This clone was observed once. The chain carries TRBV6-5 and TRBJ1-3; D unclear. V gave up 2 bases and J gave up 4 bases, with 6 bases separating them. The germline V gene encodes CDR1 MNHEY and CDR2 SVGAGI. The CDR3 sequence is 13 residues long. The CDR3 sequence is CASSYGRGNTIYF. Written as DNA, the CDR3 is TGTGCCAGCAGTTACGGGCGAGGAAACACCATATATTTT.

The chain joins TRBV16 to TRBJ1-2; D is undetermined. The CDR3 covers 12 residues. Looked up from germline, CDR1 is KGHSY and CDR2 is FQNENV. V was trimmed by 2 bases and J by 7 bases, leaving 8 bases between them. CDR3 amino acids: CASSQLTVGYTF. CDR3 bases: TGTGCCAGCAGCCAACTCACAGTTGGCTACACCTTC.

The rearrangement uses TRBV7-2 and TRBJ2-3; D perhaps matches TRBD2 (6 bases). This CDR3 is built from 16 residues. Trimming removed 3 bases from V and 5 bases from J, with 18 bases in between. The germline V gene encodes CDR1 SGHTA and CDR2 FQGNSA. CDR3: CASSFMSNGRGDTQYF. In DNA, the CDR3 is TGTGCCAGCAGCTTCATGAGTAACGGGAGAGGAGATACGCAGTATTTT.

The chain is built from TRBV30 and TRBJ1-5, with D unresolved. This CDR3 has 16 residues. In germline, CDR1 is GTSNPN, CDR2 SVGIG (reference sequence). V lost 0 bases, J lost 2 bases, and 14 bases lay in between. The CDR3 protein is CAWSVGILSGNQPQHF. CDR3 nucleotide sequence: TGTGCCTGGAGTGTAGGTATATTGTCAGGCAATCAGCCCCAGCATTTT.